The 9 T cell receptor beta chains listed next were all sequenced from one sample in a study of neoadjuvant anti-PD-1 for oral cavity cancer. Profiled with immunoSEQ multiplex PCR; TCRdb holds only in-frame clones, not every one. The data show roughly 6,600 clones, less than 80% seen once. The sequenced sample was PBMCs, obtained before nivolumab (anti-PD-1) treatment. The receptor set was obtained from a person aged 35-80 years with oral cavity squamous cell carcinoma.

The chain links TRBV15 to TRBJ2-3; 8 nucleotides line up with TRBD2. This CDR3 has 17 residues. Germline V gene data show CDR1 as LNHNV and CDR2 as YYDKDF (reference sequence). V dropped 1 base and J dropped 3; count of bases not matched to a gene: 9. For the CDR3, the DNA is TGTGCCACCAGCAGAGCCGCAGCGGGGGAGGGGACAGATACGCAGTATTTT. Its translation: CATSRAAAGEGTDTQYF.

The V and J genes are TRBV2 and TRBJ2-1; TRBD2 matches at 13 bases. CDR3 length equals 15 residues. The germline V gene has CDR1 SNHLY and CDR2 FYNNEI. Unmatched junction bases numbered 9, after V lost 6 bases and J lost 10 bases. This chain's CDR3 is CASRLLAGGSGEQFF. The CDR3 coding sequence is TGTGCCAGCAGACTACTAGCGGGGGGGTCTGGCGAGCAGTTCTTC.

The count of this clone is one. This chain connects TRBV7-9 to TRBJ2-5; weak D call: TRBD1 (6 bases). Trimming left V 0 bases short and J 5 bases short, with 10 bases between. The CDR3 covers 14 residues. Germline V gene data show CDR1 as SEHNR and CDR2 as FQNEAQ (reference sequence). CDR3 sequence: CASSLAGAVETQYF. CDR3 DNA sequence: TGTGCCAGCAGCTTAGCGGGGGCGGTTGAGACCCAGTACTTC.

The chain is built from TRBV7-8 and TRBJ2-7; TRBD2 aligns across 8 bases. The CDR3 totals 16 residues. V lost 3 bases to trimming and J lost 4 bases; unmatched junction nucleotides: 11. Germline V gene data show CDR1 as SGHVS and CDR2 as FQNEAQ. The CDR3 reads CASSFYGGGSSYEQYF. The CDR3 bases are TGTGCCAGCAGCTTCTACGGCGGGGGGAGTTCGTACGAGCAGTACTTC.

A few counts support this clone. This rearrangement joins TRBV7-2 to TRBJ1-1, with D perhaps matching TRBD1 (6 bases). The CDR3 consists of 15 residues. Germline V CDR1 and CDR2: SGHTA, FQGNSA. The germline V and J ends were trimmed by 4 bases and 4 bases, with 16 bases remaining between them. The CDR3 DNA is TGTGCCAGCAGCTATCCACAGGGTTTCGCCACTGAAGCTTTCTTT. It specifies CASSYPQGFATEAFF.

Only a few counts were recorded for this clone. This chain connects TRBV7-9 to TRBJ2-3; possible D gene TRBD1, 5 bases. Trimming left V 5 bases short and J 6 bases short, with 15 bases between. The CDR3 spans 14 residues. Germline CDR1 SEHNR, CDR2 FQNEAQ (reference sequence). In nucleotides, the CDR3 is TGTGCCAGCAGCGTCGACAGAGCAGTGGATACGCAGTATTTT. Translating gives CASSVDRAVDTQYF. The full variable domain, its missing parts supplied by reference TRBV7-9 and TRBJ2-3, is DTGVSQNPRHKITKRGQNVTFRCDPISEHNRLYWYRQTLGQGPEFLTYFQNEAQLEKSRLLSDRFSAERPKGSFSTLEIQRTEQGDSAMYLCASSVDRAVDTQYFGPGTRLTVL.

In this sample, this clone turned up once. The CDR3 loop reads CASSLAQVSYEQYF. The CDR3, as DNA: TGTGCCAGCAGCTTAGCACAGGTTTCCTACGAGCAGTACTTC. V and J are TRBV11-2 and TRBJ2-7; possibly TRBD1 for D (5 bases). The germline gives CDR1 SGHAT, CDR2 FQNNGV. The CDR3 has 14 residues. Trimming took 1 base from V and 1 from J, leaving 8 bases between them.

The chain uses TRBV5-1 and TRBJ1-2; 12 bases fit TRBD1. The CDR3 is made up of 15 amino acids. V shed 4 bases, J shed 2 bases, and the junction held 3 bases outside the gene matches. Germline CDR1 is SGHRS and CDR2 is YFSETQ. The CDR3 loop is CASSRGQGANYGYTF. The CDR3, as DNA: TGCGCCAGCAGCAGGGGACAGGGGGCGAACTATGGCTACACCTTC.

V and J are TRBV27 and TRBJ1-1, with unresolved D. The germline V and J ends were trimmed by 5 bases and 1 base, with 11 bases remaining between them. The CDR3 has 14 residues. Germline V lookup: CDR1 MNHEY, CDR2 SMNVEV (reference sequence). CDR3 in amino acids: CASSPHGANTEAFF. CDR3 sequence (DNA): TGTGCCAGCAGTCCCCACGGAGCGAACACTGAAGCTTTCTTT.